This passage covers 11 T cell receptor beta chains from one sample sequenced in a study of Tregs in tolerant kidney transplant recipients. Related graft donors supplied nonmyeloablative bone marrow transplants, and mixed chimerism was transient. Here immunoSEQ multiplex PCR was the method, and the copy in TCRdb shows in-frame clones only, minus some. The sample records about 81,000 clones, roughly 91% being singletons. This specimen was CD4+ T cells from blood (PBMCs), taken 24 months after the transplant. These TCRs come from a human patient who received a combined kidney and bone marrow transplant. T cells may partly derive from the graft donor.

On this clone: At the DNA level, this CDR3 is encoded by other sequences in the same sample as well. The chain links TRBV5-6 to TRBJ1-5; D is undetermined. In germline, CDR1 is SGHDT, CDR2 YYEEEE. Trimming left V 6 bases short and J 2 bases short, with 12 bases between. This CDR3 has 14 residues. The CDR3 DNA reads as TGTGCCAGCAATAATTGGGGAGGCAATCAGCCCCAGCATTTT. Its protein is CASNNWGGNQPQHF. Supplemented by reference TRBV5-6 and TRBJ1-5, the full variable domain reads DAGVTQSPTHLIKTRGQQVTLRCSPKSGHDTVSWYQQALGQGPQFIFQYYEEEERQRGNFPDRFSGHQFPNYSSELNVNALLLGDSALYLCASNNWGGNQPQHFGDGTRLSIL.

This clone was recorded only once. The chain is built from TRBV11-1 and TRBJ1-2, with 7 bases that match TRBD1. The CDR3 runs to 15 residues. V shed 4 bases and J 4 bases; nucleotides not matched to a gene: 9. Germline CDR1 reads SGHAT; CDR2 reads FQDESV (reference sequence). The CDR3 sequence: CASSSSRGLFYGYTF. CDR3 nucleotide sequence: TGTGCCAGCAGCTCGAGTAGGGGGCTGTTCTATGGCTACACCTTC. Supplemented by reference TRBV11-1 and TRBJ1-2, the full variable domain reads EAEVAQSPRYKITEKSQAVAFWCDPISGHATLYWYRQILGQGPELLVQFQDESVVDDSQLPKDRFSAERLKGVDSTLKIQPAELGDSAMYLCASSSSRGLFYGYTFGSGTRLTVV.

The chain couples TRBV7-3 to TRBJ2-5, with 8 bases that match TRBD2. CDR1 and CDR2 from the germline V gene are SGHTA and FQGTGA. J lost 3 bases, V lost 4 bases, and 13 bases had no gene match. The CDR3 totals 17 residues. The CDR3 loop reads CASSSSGGGSREETQYF. CDR3 sequence (DNA): TGTGCCAGCAGCTCCAGCGGGGGCGGGAGCCGGGAAGAGACCCAGTACTTC.

This clone was found a few times. The chain carries TRBV19 and TRBJ2-1; D possibly corresponds to TRBD2 (5 bases). CDR1 LNHDA and CDR2 SQIVND come from the germline V gene (reference sequence). The CDR3 is made up of 15 amino acids. The V end lost 8 bases, the J end lost 0 bases, and 14 bases lay between the germline ends. CDR3 residues: CASGSGPNSYNEQFF. The CDR3 DNA reads TGTGCCAGTGGGAGTGGCCCGAACTCCTACAATGAGCAGTTCTTC.

The rearrangement joins TRBV27 to TRBJ2-1, with a weak D call TRBD2 (5 bases). Germline values: CDR1 MNHEY, CDR2 SMNVEV (reference sequence). V dropped 5 bases and J dropped 6 bases, with 17 bases sitting between them. The CDR3 loop spans 15 amino acids. The CDR3, as DNA: TGTGCCAGCAGTCCTCGAACTGACTACCCCAATGAGCAGTTCTTC. Translated: CASSPRTDYPNEQFF.

Remarks on this clone: Other DNA variants within this sample encode the same CDR3. The chain carries TRBV18 and TRBJ1-6; possible D gene TRBD1, 6 bases. This CDR3 comprises 15 residues. V was clipped by 2 bases and J by 7 bases, with 12 bases between them. CDR1 and CDR2 from the germline V gene are KGHSH and LQKENI. The CDR3 DNA is TGTGCCAGCTCACCAGCAGGGGCTATGAATTCACCCCTCCACTTT. Translation: CASSPAGAMNSPLHF.

This clone was seen just once. The gene calls are TRBV2 and TRBJ2-1, with a tentative D call TRBD2 (5 bases). Germline CDR1 and CDR2: SNHLY and FYNNEI. The length of the CDR3 is 15 residues. The V end lost 6 bases, the J end lost 3 bases, and 15 bases lay between the germline ends. This CDR3 reads CASSLLAILYNEQFF. As DNA, the CDR3 is TGTGCCAGCAGCCTGCTAGCAATCCTCTACAATGAGCAGTTCTTC.

The V call is TRBV29-1, the J call TRBJ2-1; 7 bases fit TRBD1. The CDR3 sequence is 13 residues long. Germline CDR1 is SQVTM and CDR2 is ANQGSEA. After removal of 4 bases from V and 4 bases from J, the junction contained 4 bases not matched to a gene. The CDR3 nucleotides are TGCAGCGTTGTTGGGACAGCTTACAATGAGCAGTTCTTC. Its translation is CSVVGTAYNEQFF.

The chain uses TRBV7-3 and TRBJ2-1, with D possibly being TRBD2 (7 bases). The CDR3 runs 16 residues. Germline-derived CDR1 and CDR2 are SGHTA and FQGTGA. V lost 5 bases, J lost 7 bases, and 21 bases lay in between. CDR3 coding DNA: TGTGCCAGCAGCCCCCACGTTGCGGCGGGGGCTAATGAGCAGTTCTTC. This codes for CASSPHVAAGANEQFF.

The chain is built from TRBV5-1 and TRBJ1-2, with D possibly matching TRBD1 (5 bases). Germline V gene data show CDR1 as SGHRS and CDR2 as YFSETQ. V was trimmed by 0 bases and J by 3 bases, leaving 15 bases between them. The CDR3 is 16 residues long. The CDR3 DNA is TGCGCCAGCAGCTTGGTTAGTCTCCGGGGGTACTATGGCTACACCTTC. It codes for CASSLVSLRGYYGYTF. Full variable domain (remainder filled in from reference TRBV5-1 and TRBJ1-2): KAGVTQTPRYLIKTRGQQVTLSCSPISGHRSVSWYQQTPGQGLQFLFEYFSETQRNKGNFPGRFSGRQFSNSRSEMNVSTLELGDSALYLCASSLVSLRGYYGYTFGSGTRLTVV.

This clone was detected only a few times. This rearrangement joins TRBV7-9 to TRBJ1-5; 8 positions agree with TRBD1. V was pared by 5 bases and J by 2 bases, with 14 bases of the junction left unmatched. Germline lookup yields CDR1 SEHNR and CDR2 FQNEAQ (reference sequence). The CDR3 is 18 amino acids. CDR3 nucleotide sequence: TGTGCCAGCAGCAAAGGAGTGACAGGGGATACAGGCAATCAGCCCCAGCATTTT. Its translation is CASSKGVTGDTGNQPQHF.